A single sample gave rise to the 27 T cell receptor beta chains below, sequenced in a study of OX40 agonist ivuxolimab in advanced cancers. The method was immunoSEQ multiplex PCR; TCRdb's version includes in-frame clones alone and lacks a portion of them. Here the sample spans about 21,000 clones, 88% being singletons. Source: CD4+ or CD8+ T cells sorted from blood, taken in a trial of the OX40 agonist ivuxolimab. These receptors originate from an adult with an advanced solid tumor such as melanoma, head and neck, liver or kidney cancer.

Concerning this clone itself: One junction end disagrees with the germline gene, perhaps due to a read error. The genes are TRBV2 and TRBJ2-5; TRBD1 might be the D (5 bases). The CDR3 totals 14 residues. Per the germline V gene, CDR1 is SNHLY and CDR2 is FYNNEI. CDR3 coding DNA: TGTGCCAGCAGTGAGTGGCAGGGTGAAGAGCCCCAGTACTTC. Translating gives CASSEWQGEEPQYF.

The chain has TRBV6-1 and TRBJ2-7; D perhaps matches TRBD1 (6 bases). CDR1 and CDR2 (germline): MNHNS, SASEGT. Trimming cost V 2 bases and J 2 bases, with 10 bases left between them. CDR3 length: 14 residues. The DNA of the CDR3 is TGTGCCAGCAGTGAACGTCACAGGGCCTACGAGCAGTACTTC. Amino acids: CASSERHRAYEQYF.

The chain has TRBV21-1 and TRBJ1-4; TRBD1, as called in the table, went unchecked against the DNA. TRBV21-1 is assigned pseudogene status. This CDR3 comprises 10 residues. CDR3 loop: CASTCRQSSF. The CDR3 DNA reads TGTGCCAGCACCTGTCGACAGTCCTCCTTT.

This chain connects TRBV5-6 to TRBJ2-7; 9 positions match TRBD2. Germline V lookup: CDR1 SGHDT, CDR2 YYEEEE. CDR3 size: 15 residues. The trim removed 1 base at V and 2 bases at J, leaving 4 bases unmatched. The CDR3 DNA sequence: TGTGCCAGCAGCTTGATGCTAGCGGGACCCTACGAGCAGTACTTC. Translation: CASSLMLAGPYEQYF.

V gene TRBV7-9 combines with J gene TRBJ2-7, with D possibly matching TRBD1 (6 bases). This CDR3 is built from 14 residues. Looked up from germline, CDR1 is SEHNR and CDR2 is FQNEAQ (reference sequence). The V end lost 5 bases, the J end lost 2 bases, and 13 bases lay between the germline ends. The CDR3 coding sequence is TGTGCCAGCAGCCCCCGACAGGTGCCCTACGAGCAGTACTTC. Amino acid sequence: CASSPRQVPYEQYF.

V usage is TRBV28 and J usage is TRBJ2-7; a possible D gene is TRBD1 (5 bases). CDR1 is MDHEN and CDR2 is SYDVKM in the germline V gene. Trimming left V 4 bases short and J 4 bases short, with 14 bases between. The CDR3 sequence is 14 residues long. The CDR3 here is CASSSKGLGYEQYF. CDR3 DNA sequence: TGTGCCAGCAGTTCTAAGGGGTTAGGGTACGAGCAGTACTTC.

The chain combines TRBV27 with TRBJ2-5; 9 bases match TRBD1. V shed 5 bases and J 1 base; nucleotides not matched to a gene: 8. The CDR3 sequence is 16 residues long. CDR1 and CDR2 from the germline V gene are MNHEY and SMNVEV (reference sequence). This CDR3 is CASSPWTGEPQETQYF. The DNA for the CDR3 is TGTGCCAGCAGTCCTTGGACAGGGGAACCCCAAGAGACCCAGTACTTC.

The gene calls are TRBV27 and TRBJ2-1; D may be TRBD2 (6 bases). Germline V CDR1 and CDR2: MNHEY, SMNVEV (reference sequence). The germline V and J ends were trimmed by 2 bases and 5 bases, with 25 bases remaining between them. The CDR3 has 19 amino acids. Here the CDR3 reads CASSLGQTPWRDNHNEQFF. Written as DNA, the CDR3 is TGTGCCAGCAGTTTAGGGCAGACCCCGTGGAGGGATAATCACAATGAGCAGTTCTTC.

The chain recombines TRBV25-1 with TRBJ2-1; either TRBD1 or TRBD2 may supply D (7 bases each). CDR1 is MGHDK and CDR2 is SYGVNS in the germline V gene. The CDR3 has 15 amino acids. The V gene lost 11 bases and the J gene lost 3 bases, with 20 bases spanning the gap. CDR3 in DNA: TGTGCCGTCGGGGAGGGGGCGCGCGTCTACAATGAGCAGTTCTTC. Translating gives CAVGEGARVYNEQFF.

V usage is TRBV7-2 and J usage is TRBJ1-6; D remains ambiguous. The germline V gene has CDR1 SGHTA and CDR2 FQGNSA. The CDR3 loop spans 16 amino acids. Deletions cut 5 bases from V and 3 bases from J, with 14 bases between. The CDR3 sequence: CASSPPRQVYNSPLHF. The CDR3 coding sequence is TGTGCCAGCAGCCCCCCCCGGCAGGTCTATAATTCACCCCTCCACTTT.

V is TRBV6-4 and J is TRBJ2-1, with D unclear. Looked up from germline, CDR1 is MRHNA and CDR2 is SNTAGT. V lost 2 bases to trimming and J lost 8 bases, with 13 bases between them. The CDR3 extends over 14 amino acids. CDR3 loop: CASSDKGSQDEQFF. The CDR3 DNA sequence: TGTGCCAGCAGTGACAAGGGTAGCCAGGATGAGCAGTTCTTC.

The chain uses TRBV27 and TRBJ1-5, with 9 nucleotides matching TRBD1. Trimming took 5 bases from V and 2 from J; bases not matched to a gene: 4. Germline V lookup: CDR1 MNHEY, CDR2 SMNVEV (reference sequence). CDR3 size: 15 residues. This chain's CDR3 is CASSGRTGGNQPQHF. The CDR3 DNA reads TGTGCCAGCAGTGGGCGGACAGGGGGCAATCAGCCCCAGCATTTT.

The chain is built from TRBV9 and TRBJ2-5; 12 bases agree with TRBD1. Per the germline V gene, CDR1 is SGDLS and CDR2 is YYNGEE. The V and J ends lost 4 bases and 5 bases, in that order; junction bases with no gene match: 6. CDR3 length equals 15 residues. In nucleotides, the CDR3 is TGTGCCAGCAGCACCGGGACAGGGGGCGGGGAGACCCAGTACTTC. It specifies CASSTGTGGGETQYF. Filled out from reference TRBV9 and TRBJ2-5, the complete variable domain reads DSGVTQTPKHLITATGQRVTLRCSPRSGDLSVYWYQQSLDQGLQFLIQYYNGEERAKGNILERFSAQQFPDLHSELNLSSLELGDSALYFCASSTGTGGGETQYFGPGTRLLVL.

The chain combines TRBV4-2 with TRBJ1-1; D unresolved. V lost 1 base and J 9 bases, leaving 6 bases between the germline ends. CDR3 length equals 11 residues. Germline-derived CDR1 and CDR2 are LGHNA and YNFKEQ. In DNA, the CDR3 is TGTGCCAGCAGCCAAGCGCGCCAAGCTTTCTTT. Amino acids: CASSQARQAFF.

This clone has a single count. Here the CDR3 reads CAWSVLVDSVSGELFF. The CDR3 DNA reads as TGTGCCTGGAGTGTACTAGTGGACTCCGTTTCCGGGGAGCTGTTTTTT. The rearrangement links TRBV30 to TRBJ2-2, with D tentatively TRBD2 (5 bases). CDR1 and CDR2 (germline): GTSNPN, SVGIG (reference sequence). The V gene lost 0 bases and the J gene lost 6 bases, with 17 bases spanning the gap. CDR3 length equals 16 residues.

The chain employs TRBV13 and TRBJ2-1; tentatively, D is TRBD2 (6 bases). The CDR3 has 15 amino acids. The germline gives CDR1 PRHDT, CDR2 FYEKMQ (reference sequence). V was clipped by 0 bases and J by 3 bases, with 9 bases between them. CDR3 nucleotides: TGTGCCAGCAGCTTAGGGTCGGGAGTCTACAATGAGCAGTTCTTC. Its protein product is CASSLGSGVYNEQFF.

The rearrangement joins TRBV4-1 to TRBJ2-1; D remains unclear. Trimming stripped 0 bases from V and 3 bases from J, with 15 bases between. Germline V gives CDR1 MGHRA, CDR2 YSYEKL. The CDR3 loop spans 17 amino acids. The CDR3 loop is CASSQDSSTPFYNEQFF. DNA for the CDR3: TGCGCCAGCAGCCAAGATTCAAGTACCCCCTTCTACAATGAGCAGTTCTTC.

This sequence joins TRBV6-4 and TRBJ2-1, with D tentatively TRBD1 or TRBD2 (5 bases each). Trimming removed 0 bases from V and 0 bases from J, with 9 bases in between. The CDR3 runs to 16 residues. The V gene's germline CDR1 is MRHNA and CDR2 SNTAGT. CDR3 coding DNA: TGTGCCAGCAGTGACTCGATTGGGGGCTCCTACAATGAGCAGTTCTTC. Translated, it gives CASSDSIGGSYNEQFF.

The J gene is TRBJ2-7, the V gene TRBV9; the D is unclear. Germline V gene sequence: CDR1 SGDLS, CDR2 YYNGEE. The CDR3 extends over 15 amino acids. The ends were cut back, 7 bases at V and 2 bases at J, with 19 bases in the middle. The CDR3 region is CASGDGRQPTYEQYF. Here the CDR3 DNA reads TGTGCCAGCGGGGATGGTAGGCAGCCGACCTACGAGCAGTACTTC.

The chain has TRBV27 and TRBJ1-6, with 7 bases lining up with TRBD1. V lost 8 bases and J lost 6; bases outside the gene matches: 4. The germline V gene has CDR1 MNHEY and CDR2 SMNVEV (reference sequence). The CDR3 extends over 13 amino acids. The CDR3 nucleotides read TGTGCCAGCCACAGGGGATTTAATTCACCCCTCCACTTT. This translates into CASHRGFNSPLHF.

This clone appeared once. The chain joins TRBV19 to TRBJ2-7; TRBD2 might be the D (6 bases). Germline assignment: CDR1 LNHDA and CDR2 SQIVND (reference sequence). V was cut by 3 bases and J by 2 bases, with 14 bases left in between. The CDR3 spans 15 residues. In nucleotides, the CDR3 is TGTGCCAGTAGTATTAGGGAGGACCAGCCCTACGAGCAGTACTTC. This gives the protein CASSIREDQPYEQYF.

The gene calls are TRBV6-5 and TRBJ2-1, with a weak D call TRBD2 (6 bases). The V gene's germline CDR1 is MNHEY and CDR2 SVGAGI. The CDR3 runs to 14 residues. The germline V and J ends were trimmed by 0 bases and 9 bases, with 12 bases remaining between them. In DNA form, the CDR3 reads TGTGCCAGCAGTTACTCGGAGGGGCGAGGTGAGCAGTTCTTC. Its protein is CASSYSEGRGEQFF.

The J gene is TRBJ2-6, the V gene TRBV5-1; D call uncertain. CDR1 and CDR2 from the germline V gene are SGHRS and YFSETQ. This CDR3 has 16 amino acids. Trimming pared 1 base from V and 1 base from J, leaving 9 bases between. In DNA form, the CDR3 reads TGCGCCAGCAGCTTGTTTAGGCAGTCTGGGGCCAACGTCCTGACTTTC. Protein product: CASSLFRQSGANVLTF.

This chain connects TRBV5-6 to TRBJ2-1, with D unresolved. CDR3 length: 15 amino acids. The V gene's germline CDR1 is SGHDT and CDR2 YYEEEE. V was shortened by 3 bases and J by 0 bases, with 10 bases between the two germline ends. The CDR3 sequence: CASSWGPPSYNEQFF. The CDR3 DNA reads TGTGCCAGCAGCTGGGGTCCACCCTCCTACAATGAGCAGTTCTTC.

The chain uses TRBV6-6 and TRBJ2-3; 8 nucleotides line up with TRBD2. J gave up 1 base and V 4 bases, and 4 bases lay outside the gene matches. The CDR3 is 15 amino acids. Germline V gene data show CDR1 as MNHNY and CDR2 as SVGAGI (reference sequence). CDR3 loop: CASSFISGGTDTQYF. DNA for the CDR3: TGTGCCAGCAGTTTCATTAGCGGGGGCACAGATACGCAGTATTTT.

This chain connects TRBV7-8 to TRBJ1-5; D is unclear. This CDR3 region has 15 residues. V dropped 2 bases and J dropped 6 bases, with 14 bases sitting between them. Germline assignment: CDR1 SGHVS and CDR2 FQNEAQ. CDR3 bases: TGTGCCAGCAGCTTATCGCCATACGAGCCTCAGCCCCAGCATTTT. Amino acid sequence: CASSLSPYEPQPQHF.

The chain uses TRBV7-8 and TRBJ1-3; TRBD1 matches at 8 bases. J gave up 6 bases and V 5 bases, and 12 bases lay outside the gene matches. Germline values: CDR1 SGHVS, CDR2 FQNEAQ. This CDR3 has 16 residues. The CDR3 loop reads CASSHRDRPPVNTIYF. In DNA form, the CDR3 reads TGTGCCAGCAGCCACCGGGACAGGCCACCCGTAAACACCATATATTTT. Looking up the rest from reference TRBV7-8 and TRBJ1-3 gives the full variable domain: GAGVSQSPRYKVAKRGQDVALRCDPISGHVSLFWYQQALGQGPEFLTYFQNEAQLDKSGLPSDRFFAERPEGSVSTLKIQRTQQEDSAVYLCASSHRDRPPVNTIYFGEGSWLTVV.